These 14 T cell receptor beta chains came from one sample sequenced in a study of CD8+CD57+ T cells in acquired aplastic anemia. Genomic DNA served as template for TCR beta VDJ and CDR3 profiling. MiXCR, run by TCRdb on the reads, gives a single entry per CDR3 protein. The sample lists approximately 190,000 distinct CDR3 sequences, around three fifths occurring once. The specimen was sorted CD4+, CD8+, or CD8+CD57+ T cells (not recorded which) from PBMCs. These receptors came from a human donor with severe aplastic anemia or a healthy control (not recorded which).

This clonotype appeared once. The junction shows a germline mismatch at one end, possibly a read error. V usage is TRBV4-1 and J usage is TRBJ1-1; 9 bases align to TRBD1. Germline CDR1 MGHRA, CDR2 YSYEKL. CDR3 size: 16 residues. The CDR3 bases are TGTGCCAGCAGCCAAGTAGCTCGGACAGGGGAGACTGAAGCTTTCTTT. Amino acid sequence: CASSQVARTGETEAFF.

J is TRBJ2-3 and V is TRBV7-9; 10 bases match TRBD1. This CDR3 has 14 residues. V lost 6 bases, J lost 5 bases, and 5 bases stayed unmatched. Germline V lookup: CDR1 SEHNR, CDR2 FQNEAQ (reference sequence). The CDR3 nucleotides are TGTGCCAGCAGTTGGGACAGGGGTGAAGATACGCAGTATTTT. Its translation: CASSWDRGEDTQYF.

In its sample, this clonotype was seen many times. V usage is TRBV30 and J usage is TRBJ1-6; tentative D call: TRBD1 (5 bases). With 0 bases removed from V and 2 bases from J, the gap between germline ends came to 8 bases. CDR3 length: 15 residues. CDR1 is GTSNPN and CDR2 is SVGIG in the germline V gene (reference sequence). This CDR3 is CAWSVGAPYNSPLHF. The DNA for the CDR3 is TGTGCCTGGAGTGTCGGGGCTCCCTATAATTCACCCCTCCACTTT. The complete variable domain, with remaining parts taken from reference TRBV30 and TRBJ1-6, reads SQTIHQWPATLVQPVGSPLSLECTVEGTSNPNLYWYRQAAGRGLQLLFYSVGIGQISSEVPQNLSASRPQDRQFILSSKKLLLSDSGFYLCAWSVGAPYNSPLHFGNGTRLTVT.

This clonotype came up once. The genes are TRBV20-1 and TRBJ2-4; D possibly corresponds to TRBD2 (6 bases). The germline CDR1 and CDR2 sequences are DFQATT and SNEGSKA (reference sequence). The CDR3 runs to 15 residues. The V and J ends lost 5 bases and 0 bases respectively, with 14 bases between them. CDR3 region: CSASRRGTAKNIQYF. CDR3 nucleotide sequence: TGCAGTGCTTCTCGTCGCGGGACAGCCAAAAACATTCAGTACTTC.

This clonotype has more than one count but fewer than ten. The chain links TRBV7-8 to TRBJ1-5; D is perhaps TRBD1 (5 bases). The germline V gene encodes CDR1 SGHVS and CDR2 FQNEAQ. The CDR3 is 14 amino acids. V shed 10 bases and J shed 4 bases, with 17 bases lying between them. In DNA, the CDR3 is TGTGCCATCAGTGAGGACCGGGGGAATCAGCCCCAGCATTTT. This sequence encodes CAISEDRGNQPQHF.

DNA of the CDR3: TGCAGTGCTAGGCCCCTTAGAGGCTACGAGCAGTACTTC. Translating it yields CSARPLRGYEQYF. The V gene is TRBV20-1, the J gene TRBJ2-7; D gene uncertain. V was cut by 3 bases and J by 3 bases, with 12 bases left in between. This CDR3 is built from 13 residues. From germline, CDR1 is DFQATT and CDR2 SNEGSKA (reference sequence).

This chain links TRBV20-1 with TRBJ2-7; the match to TRBD1 covers 8 bases. This CDR3 has 14 amino acids. Germline V gene data show CDR1 as DFQATT and CDR2 as SNEGSKA (reference sequence). V lost 1 base to trimming and J lost 6 bases; unmatched junction nucleotides: 8. CDR3: CSARGTGRQVEQYF. CDR3 nucleotide sequence: TGCAGTGCTAGAGGGACAGGGAGGCAGGTCGAGCAGTACTTC.

The J gene is TRBJ1-4, the V gene TRBV19; no definite D call. This CDR3 comprises 15 residues. V lost 8 bases to trimming and J lost 7 bases, with 20 bases between them. The germline CDR1 and CDR2 sequences are LNHDA and SQIVND (reference sequence). The CDR3 sequence: CASAVPGTGSEKLFF. The CDR3 DNA is TGTGCCAGTGCAGTCCCGGGAACTGGTAGTGAAAAACTGTTTTTT.

The V and J genes are TRBV20-1 and TRBJ2-2; unclear D gene. CDR1 DFQATT and CDR2 SNEGSKA come from the germline V gene (reference sequence). The V gene lost 4 bases and the J gene lost 5 bases, with 11 bases spanning the gap. This CDR3 contains 13 residues. The CDR3 bases are TGCAGTGCTACCCCTTTAGGGACCGGGGAGCTGTTTTTT. Translation gives CSATPLGTGELFF.

This rearrangement joins TRBV20-1 to TRBJ1-2; D not certain. Looked up from germline, CDR1 is DFQATT and CDR2 is SNEGSKA (reference sequence). The CDR3 runs to 12 residues. V lost 3 bases and J lost 7, with 12 bases in between. CDR3 residues: CSASTGFSGYTF. CDR3 in DNA: TGCAGTGCTAGTACCGGCTTTAGTGGCTACACCTTC.

The chain couples TRBV25-1 to TRBJ2-5, with D perhaps assigned TRBD1 or TRBD2 (5 bases each). Germline V lookup: CDR1 MGHDK, CDR2 SYGVNS. V lost 6 bases and J lost 5, with 19 bases in between. This CDR3 is 15 amino acids long. The CDR3 loop reads CASSQEFRGGETQYF. CDR3 in DNA: TGTGCCAGCAGCCAAGAGTTCCGGGGCGGGGAGACCCAGTACTTC.

At least ten counts were recorded for this clonotype. The genes are TRBV29-1 and TRBJ1-1, with D perhaps matching TRBD1 (6 bases). This CDR3 has 15 amino acids. V lost 7 bases to trimming and J lost 0 bases, with 18 bases between them. Germline lookup yields CDR1 SQVTM and CDR2 ANQGSEA. The CDR3 region has the DNA TGCAGCGAGACACCCACGGCAGGGGTGAACACTGAAGCTTTCTTT. It is translated as CSETPTAGVNTEAFF.

The V gene is TRBV28, the J gene TRBJ1-2, with 9 bases matching TRBD1. This CDR3 contains 16 residues. Germline V gene data show CDR1 as MDHEN and CDR2 as SYDVKM. The V and J ends lost 5 bases and 4 bases, in that order; junction bases with no gene match: 11. For the CDR3, the DNA is TGTGCCAGCAGTCCAATCCGGGACAGGGAGATCTATGGCTACACCTTC. Translating gives CASSPIRDREIYGYTF.

The chain uses TRBV15 and TRBJ1-2; D not certain. Germline V CDR1 and CDR2: LNHNV, YYDKDF (reference sequence). This CDR3 has 13 residues. Deletions cut 0 bases from V and 2 bases from J, with 4 bases between. CDR3 region: CATSRDPNYGYTF. In nucleotides, the CDR3 is TGTGCCACCAGCAGAGATCCCAACTATGGCTACACCTTC. Complete variable domain (other parts from reference TRBV15 and TRBJ1-2): DAMVIQNPRYQVTQFGKPVTLSCSQTLNHNVMYWYQQKSSQAPKLLFHYYDKDFNNEADTPDNFQSRRPNTSFCFLDIRSPGLGDTAMYLCATSRDPNYGYTFGSGTRLTVV.